These 18 T cell receptor beta chains came from one sample sequenced in a study of blood T cell repertoires in COVID-19. Produced via immunoSEQ multiplex PCR; TCRdb's table is partial and in-frame only. This sample carries about 220,000 clones, 84% of them seen once, and the ten largest clones take about 2.1%. Sequencing was carried out using peripheral blood. These receptors were taken from a man in his forties or fifties who had recovered from COVID-19.

CDR3 nucleotide sequence: TGTGCCAGCAGCCTCCGAGCCGGGAACACTGAAGCTTTCTTT. It yields the protein CASSLRAGNTEAFF. The chain recombines TRBV9 with TRBJ1-1; D is unclear. The CDR3 is 14 residues long. CDR1 is SGDLS and CDR2 is YYNGEE in the germline V gene. V shed 4 bases and J shed 1 base, with 11 bases lying between them.

The V and J genes are TRBV5-1 and TRBJ2-7; 11 positions match TRBD1. Looked up from germline, CDR1 is SGHRS and CDR2 is YFSETQ. J was trimmed by 5 bases and V by 2 bases; bases with no gene match: 9. This CDR3 is built from 16 residues. The CDR3 DNA reads as TGCGCCAGCAGCTTTTCCAGGACAGGGGGCATCAACGAGCAGTACTTC. This gives the protein CASSFSRTGGINEQYF.

The gene calls are TRBV2 and TRBJ2-1, with D tentatively TRBD1 (6 bases). Germline-derived CDR1 and CDR2 are SNHLY and FYNNEI. This CDR3 is 12 amino acids long. The V end lost 6 bases, the J end lost 7 bases, and 10 bases lay between the germline ends. CDR3 in amino acids: CASSTQGNEQFF. CDR3 DNA: TGTGCCAGCAGCACACAGGGAAATGAGCAGTTCTTC. Together with reference TRBV2 and TRBJ2-1, the CDR3 gives the full variable domain: EPEVTQTPSHQVTQMGQEVILRCVPISNHLYFYWYRQILGQKVEFLVSFYNNEISEKSEIFDDQFSVERPDGSNFTLKIRSTKLEDSAMYFCASSTQGNEQFFGPGTRLTVL.

The chain combines TRBV30 with TRBJ1-3; the match to TRBD1 covers 9 bases. CDR1 is GTSNPN, CDR2 SVGIG, per germline (reference sequence). CDR3 length: 14 residues. V was clipped by 8 bases and J by 0 bases; unmatched bases: 5. The CDR3 DNA reads TGTGCCGGCGACAGGGGGGACTCTGGAAACACCATATATTTT. As protein: CAGDRGDSGNTIYF.

The chain links TRBV5-1 to TRBJ2-1, with a tentative D call TRBD1 (6 bases). V shed 2 bases and J shed 10 bases, with 7 bases lying between them. From germline, CDR1 is SGHRS and CDR2 YFSETQ. This CDR3 has 11 amino acids. This CDR3 is CASSLTGEQFF. DNA for the CDR3: TGCGCCAGCAGCTTAACAGGGGAGCAGTTCTTC.

The chain employs TRBV19 and TRBJ2-7; 14 positions match TRBD2. This CDR3 spans 14 amino acids. Germline values: CDR1 LNHDA, CDR2 SQIVND (reference sequence). Trimming cost V 10 bases and J 3 bases; bases outside gene matches: 5. CDR3 region: CATSTSGRGYEQYF. Here the CDR3 DNA reads TGTGCCACTTCGACTAGCGGGAGGGGCTACGAGCAGTACTTC.

For the CDR3, the DNA is TGCGCCAGCAGCCAAGCCCTGCCGGGGGGGACAGACCAAGAGACCCAGTACTTC. This codes for CASSQALPGGTDQETQYF. This chain connects TRBV4-3 to TRBJ2-5, with D perhaps matching TRBD2 (8 bases). Between the trimmed V and J ends, which lost 1 base and 0 bases, there was a span of 18 bases. CDR3 length equals 18 residues. Germline CDR1 reads LGHNA; CDR2 reads YSLEER.

This rearrangement joins TRBV9 to TRBJ2-1; no firm D call. Trimming shortened V by 0 bases and J by 6 bases, and 13 bases separated the two germline ends. The CDR3 sequence is 15 residues long. Germline V gene lookup returns CDR1 SGDLS and CDR2 YYNGEE. The CDR3 DNA follows: TGTGCCAGCAGCGTAGCGGCAGGCGAATTCAATGAGCAGTTCTTC. This encodes CASSVAAGEFNEQFF.

CDR3 loop: CASVPAGDSNQPQHF. CDR3 bases: TGTGCCAGCGTCCCAGCTGGAGATAGCAATCAGCCCCAGCATTTT. The V gene is TRBV7-2, the J gene TRBJ1-5; D is uncertain. Germline V gives CDR1 SGHTA, CDR2 FQGNSA. CDR3 length: 15 residues. The V gene lost 8 bases and the J gene lost 0 bases, with 14 bases spanning the gap.

Ten or more counts support this clone. This sequence joins TRBV9 and TRBJ2-2, with 12 bases identical to TRBD2. The CDR3 consists of 18 residues. Germline trimming cut 0 bases from V and 4 bases from J; bases unmatched to any gene: 7. CDR1 and CDR2 (germline): SGDLS, YYNGEE. CDR3 DNA sequence: TGTGCCAGCAGCGTAGGCCTAGCGGGAGGGTCGGGCACCGGGGAGCTGTTTTTT. It codes for CASSVGLAGGSGTGELFF.

The chain couples TRBV7-2 to TRBJ1-1; unclear D gene. Germline lookup yields CDR1 SGHTA and CDR2 FQGNSA. Trimming removed 7 bases from V and 8 bases from J, with 11 bases in between. The CDR3 length is 11 residues. CDR3 loop: CASTSTAEAFF. In DNA, the CDR3 is TGTGCCAGCACCTCAACAGCCGAAGCTTTCTTT.

The chain carries TRBV19 and TRBJ1-5; 7 bases map to TRBD1. V shed 7 bases and J 7 bases; nucleotides not matched to a gene: 13. Germline V gene data show CDR1 as LNHDA and CDR2 as SQIVND (reference sequence). There are 15 residues in the CDR3. The CDR3 coding sequence is TGTGCCAGTACCGTACAGGGGCGCTTGAGCCAGCCCCAGCATTTT. Amino acids: CASTVQGRLSQPQHF.

This chain's CDR3 is CASSSRTSGEPYTQYF. Written as DNA, the CDR3 is TGTGCCAGTAGTTCCAGGACTAGCGGGGAACCCTATACGCAGTATTTT. V gene TRBV19 combines with J gene TRBJ2-3; 12 bases align to TRBD2. Trimming took 5 bases from V and 7 from J; bases not matched to a gene: 10. The CDR3 consists of 16 residues. Germline V CDR1 and CDR2: LNHDA, SQIVND (reference sequence).

The V gene is TRBV5-5, the J gene TRBJ2-1; TRBD2 agrees at 8 bases. CDR3 length: 13 amino acids. With 0 bases clipped from V and 13 bases from J, the junction kept 6 bases outside the gene matches. Germline assignment: CDR1 SGHKS and CDR2 YYEKEE (reference sequence). CDR3 sequence reads: CASSLDPSGGQFF. The CDR3, as DNA: TGTGCCAGCAGCTTGGACCCAAGCGGGGGCCAGTTCTTC.

The sample holds a few counts of this clone. The chain uses TRBV3-1 (or the pseudogene TRBV3-2) and TRBJ1-2; TRBD1 aligns across 10 bases. This CDR3 spans 15 amino acids. J lost 8 bases, V lost 1 base, and 7 bases had no gene match. Germline CDR1 reads LGHDT; CDR2 reads YNNKEL (reference sequence). For the CDR3, the DNA is TGTGCCAGCAGCCAAGTTTCTGGGACAGGGGAAGGCTACACCTTC. It yields the protein CASSQVSGTGEGYTF.

The chain links TRBV10-2 to TRBJ2-1, with TRBD2 matching over 9 bases. Germline trimming cut 6 bases from V and 6 bases from J; bases unmatched to any gene: 9. The CDR3 covers 15 residues. CDR1 and CDR2 (germline): WSHSY, SAAADI. The DNA of the CDR3 is TGCGCCAGCAGACTCGGACTAGCGTTAGTCAATGAGCAGTTCTTC. This sequence encodes CASRLGLALVNEQFF.

V gene TRBV15 combines with J gene TRBJ1-1; D remains unclear. The CDR3 sequence is 14 residues long. Per germline, CDR1 LNHNV and CDR2 YYDKDF (reference sequence). V was pared by 0 bases and J by 3 bases, with 8 bases between. The CDR3 region has the DNA TGTGCCACCAGCAGAGATAAGCTGGACACTGAAGCTTTCTTT. Amino acid sequence: CATSRDKLDTEAFF.

The V gene is TRBV14, the J gene TRBJ2-5; perhaps TRBD2 as D (5 bases). V was clipped by 2 bases and J by 4 bases, with 11 bases between them. Germline lookup yields CDR1 SGHDN and CDR2 FVKESK. There are 14 residues in the CDR3. The CDR3 reads CASSQSLRVETQYF. CDR3 DNA sequence: TGTGCCAGCAGCCAATCGCTGCGGGTAGAGACCCAGTACTTC.